This TCR beta chain is drawn from a study of post-analysis software for immune sequencing data. Turning to the study itself: As for disease course, relapsing-remitting, secondary progressive and progressive-relapsing multiple sclerosis were all included.

On this clonotype itself: Its specificity is not known.

The study's findings and limits: Relative to controls, patients had 4 or 5 TRBV segments at higher frequency, with TRBV5-6, TRBV5-1 and TRBV20-1 among these. Controls had significantly higher normalized Chao1 diversity than multiple sclerosis patients. Clustering by F measure revealed strong co-clustering among samples prepared together in one batch.

Unique molecular identifiers featured in each of the TCR beta cDNA libraries. Some 500,000 cDNA molecules were obtained from approximately 0.91 to 9.4 million T cells. One entry per CDR3 protein results from TCRdb running MiXCR on the PCR reads. The sample gives hundreds of thousands of distinct CDR3 sequences, roughly 58% of which show up once; 4.6% is in the top ten. The germline V gene has CDR1 DFQATT and CDR2 SNEGSKA (reference sequence). The CDR3 is made up of 15 amino acids. V lost 1 base to trimming and J lost 1 base, with 11 bases between them. The sample was blood. The clonotype originates from a girl aged 5 to 17 with multiple sclerosis. This sequence joins TRBV20-1 and TRBJ2-4; D is unclear. The DNA of the CDR3 is TGCAGTGCTAGAGGGCAGTTGGCCGCCAAAAACATTCAGTACTTC. Residues: CSARGQLAAKNIQYF.